This T cell receptor (beta chain) is drawn from a study of glioma-infiltrating T cells. The iRepertoire nested amplicon-rescue multiplex PCR amplified TCR alpha and beta CDR3s from RNA. One-step reverse transcription and amplification started from roughly 100-400 ng of tissue mRNA or PBMC total RNA. Each CDR3 protein is one row after TCRdb ran MiXCR on the multiplex PCR reads. The sample shows approximately 400,000 distinct CDR3 sequences, around 38% of them seen only once. Notes on the study in general: CDR3 overlap between tissue and blood was very small. Gliomas, especially low-grade, showed above-expected tissue-blood divergence; non-neoplastic patients showed below. Shared blood CDR3 signature motifs marked patients with low tissue-blood divergence.

A word on this clonotype: Its antigen is still unknown.

This clonotype was obtained from a human donor with low-grade glioma or glioblastoma, undergoing nonglioma brain surgery, or in good health (not recorded which). Material: glioma tissue, nonneoplastic brain tissue, or PBMCs (not recorded which).

This chain's CDR3 is CASSIVSPDSISEAFF. DNA of the CDR3: TGTGCCAGTAGTATAGTTTCCCCGGACAGTATTTCTGAAGCTTTCTTT. The chain couples TRBV19 to TRBJ1-1, with D possibly being TRBD1 (6 bases). Trimming cost V 1 base and J 6 bases, with 18 bases left between them. Germline V gene data show CDR1 as LNHDA and CDR2 as SQIVND (reference sequence). This CDR3 comprises 16 residues.